The clone carrying this T cell receptor beta chain was counted once. The antigen is not known. The data derive from a study of cytomegalovirus exposure and HLA in healthy donors. Study as a whole: The approximately 120 validation repertoires and the 666 first-cohort repertoires shared a platform, a later analysis reported.

Findings and caveats of the study: Some TCR beta chains (over 150 of them) were listed as cytomegalovirus-associated.

V lost 5 bases to trimming and J lost 7 bases, with 15 bases between them. The CDR3 is made up of 14 amino acids. Germline CDR1 is SGHVS and CDR2 is FNYEAQ. The assay was immunoSEQ multiplex PCR, and TCRdb's table has in-frame clones only and misses some. The sample yields about 95,000 clones, 85% seen once. The chain couples TRBV7-6 to TRBJ1-5; D is undetermined. The source of this sequence is a man between 18 and 29 years old in good health and CMV-seropositive. The specimen sequenced was PBMCs. This CDR3 is CASSRTASMQPQHF. The CDR3, as DNA: TGTGCCAGCAGCCGGACGGCTAGCATGCAGCCCCAGCATTTT.